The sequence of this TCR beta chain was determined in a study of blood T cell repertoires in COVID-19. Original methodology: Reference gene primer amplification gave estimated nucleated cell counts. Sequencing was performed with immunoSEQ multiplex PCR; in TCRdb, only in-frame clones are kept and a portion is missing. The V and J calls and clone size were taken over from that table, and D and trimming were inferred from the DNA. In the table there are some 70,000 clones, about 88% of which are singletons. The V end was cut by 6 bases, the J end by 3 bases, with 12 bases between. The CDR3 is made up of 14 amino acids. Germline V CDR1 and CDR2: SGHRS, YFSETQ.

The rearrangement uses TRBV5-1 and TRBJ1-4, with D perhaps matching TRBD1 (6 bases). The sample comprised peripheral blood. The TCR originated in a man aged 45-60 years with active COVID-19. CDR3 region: CASNPTGANEKLFF. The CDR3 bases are TGCGCCAGCAACCCGACAGGAGCTAATGAAAAACTGTTTTTT.